This paragraph covers one T cell receptor beta chain sequence. Antigen unknown. This sample was included in a study of T cell responses to AZD1222 COVID-19 vaccine. Study-level results: The donor group comprised mostly white British people and more females; the analysis possibly underestimated clonal diversity.

Measured with immunoSEQ multiplex PCR; TCRdb has only the in-frame clones, and not every one. The top ten hold over 1.1% of the sample, which has 130,000 to 150,000 clones, about 91% seen once. V was pared by 0 bases and J by 9 bases, with 9 bases between. Germline lookup yields CDR1 LNHDA and CDR2 SQIVND (reference sequence). The CDR3 is 13 amino acids. Sequenced material: peripheral blood, taken on day 0 of AZD1222 vaccination. This chain joins TRBV19 and TRBJ1-5, with D possibly being TRBD1 (5 bases). The receptor was derived from an adult in good health. CDR3 protein: CASSIDGAGPQHF. CDR3 sequence (DNA): TGTGCCAGTAGTATAGATGGGGCGGGGCCCCAGCATTTT.